The 29 T cell receptor beta chains given below trace back to one sample, sequenced in a study of blood T cell repertoires in COVID-19. Some clones are missing from TCRdb's copy, which holds only in-frame ones; the method was immunoSEQ multiplex PCR. The table has approximately 230,000 clones, around 88% seen once. Sequenced: PBMCs or T cells enriched from blood (not recorded which). The receptors derive from a woman between 45 and 60 years old with acute COVID-19.

The chain combines TRBV5-1 with TRBJ2-6, with 9 bases that match TRBD2. In germline, CDR1 is SGHRS, CDR2 YFSETQ. V gave up 0 bases and J gave up 0 bases; unmatched junction bases: 7. The CDR3 runs to 19 residues. The CDR3 loop reads CASSLDPAGGPSGANVLTF. The CDR3 DNA reads as TGCGCCAGCAGCTTGGATCCCGCGGGAGGGCCCTCTGGGGCCAACGTCCTGACTTTC.

The V and J genes are TRBV30 and TRBJ2-1, with 9 bases lining up with TRBD2. The CDR3 extends over 15 amino acids. The germline CDR1 and CDR2 sequences are GTSNPN and SVGIG (reference sequence). Unmatched junction bases numbered 9, after V lost 8 bases and J lost 1 base. CDR3: CARTGLAGSYNEQFF. DNA for the CDR3: TGTGCCCGAACAGGGCTAGCGGGGTCCTACAATGAGCAGTTCTTC.

CDR3 loop: CASSLVGGQPQHF. The CDR3 region has the DNA TGCGCCAGCAGCTTGGTGGGGGGACAGCCCCAGCATTTT. J is TRBJ1-5 and V is TRBV5-1; weak D call: TRBD1 (5 bases). The CDR3 is made up of 13 amino acids. Germline V gene sequence: CDR1 SGHRS, CDR2 YFSETQ. With 0 bases removed from V and 7 bases from J, the gap between germline ends came to 8 bases.

The chain is built from TRBV5-4 and TRBJ2-7, with 7 nucleotides matching TRBD2. J was trimmed by 2 bases and V by 2 bases; bases with no gene match: 10. This CDR3 has 16 residues. Germline V gene data show CDR1 as SGHNT and CDR2 as YYREEE (reference sequence). In nucleotides, the CDR3 is TGTGCCAGCAGCTTCCCGTCCGGGACTAAACCCTACGAGCAGTACTTC. Protein product: CASSFPSGTKPYEQYF.

V is TRBV6-2 or TRBV6-3 and J is TRBJ2-1, with 7 bases lining up with TRBD2. CDR3 length: 16 amino acids. CDR1 and CDR2 (germline): MNHEY, SVGEGT. V shed 6 bases and J 8 bases; nucleotides not matched to a gene: 16. The CDR3 reads CASSFGVGGSIDEQFF. As DNA, the CDR3 is TGTGCCAGCAGCTTCGGCGTGGGCGGGAGTATTGATGAGCAGTTCTTC.

The gene calls are TRBV19 and TRBJ1-1; TRBD1 might be the D (5 bases). In germline, CDR1 is LNHDA, CDR2 SQIVND (reference sequence). This CDR3 spans 14 amino acids. The V and J ends lost 3 bases and 1 base respectively, with 9 bases between them. The CDR3 reads CASSIVGGNTEAFF. CDR3 nucleotide sequence: TGTGCCAGTAGTATCGTGGGGGGGAACACTGAAGCTTTCTTT.

The chain joins TRBV27 to TRBJ2-2, with D perhaps matching TRBD1 (5 bases). Germline CDR1 and CDR2: MNHEY and SMNVEV (reference sequence). The CDR3 has 14 amino acids. V shed 8 bases and J shed 2 bases, with 12 bases lying between them. The CDR3 sequence is CASGVGQNTGELFF. CDR3 sequence (DNA): TGTGCCAGCGGTGTAGGACAAAACACCGGGGAGCTGTTTTTT.

The chain links TRBV30 to TRBJ1-6; 7 positions agree with TRBD1. The junction had 9 bases not matched to a gene; V was cut back by 1 base and J by 0 bases. The CDR3 is 18 residues long. Germline values: CDR1 GTSNPN, CDR2 SVGIG (reference sequence). For the CDR3, the DNA is TGTGCCTGGAGTGCGGGACAGTTGTTAAGCTCCTATAATTCACCCCTCCACTTT. It encodes CAWSAGQLLSSYNSPLHF.

The rearrangement links TRBV18 to TRBJ1-5; 7 bases fit TRBD1. Germline V gene data show CDR1 as KGHSH and CDR2 as LQKENI. The V segment lost 5 bases and the J segment 0 bases; nucleotides outside the gene matches: 4. The CDR3 loop spans 15 amino acids. The CDR3 coding sequence is TGTGCCAGCTCAAGACAGGGAAATAGCAATCAGCCCCAGCATTTT. As protein: CASSRQGNSNQPQHF.

The chain has TRBV10-2 and TRBJ2-1; D unclear. V lost 8 bases and J 15 bases, leaving 14 bases between the germline ends. From germline, CDR1 is WSHSY and CDR2 SAAADI. The CDR3 extends over 10 amino acids. The CDR3: CASGDGVTFF. CDR3 DNA sequence: TGCGCCAGCGGAGACGGTGTGACGTTCTTC.

The V and J genes are TRBV7-9 and TRBJ2-3, with TRBD2 identical over 14 bases. CDR3 size: 15 residues. The germline V gene has CDR1 SEHNR and CDR2 FQNEAQ (reference sequence). V lost 5 bases, J lost 5 bases, and 3 bases stayed unmatched. Here the CDR3 DNA reads TGTGCCAGCAGCAGACTAGCGGGAGGGCGAGATACGCAGTATTTT. Residues: CASSRLAGGRDTQYF. Full variable domain (outside the CDR3, taken from reference TRBV7-9 and TRBJ2-3): DTGVSQNPRHKITKRGQNVTFRCDPISEHNRLYWYRQTLGQGPEFLTYFQNEAQLEKSRLLSDRFSAERPKGSFSTLEIQRTEQGDSAMYLCASSRLAGGRDTQYFGPGTRLTVL.

V is TRBV6-5 and J is TRBJ2-3; 7 bases line up with TRBD2. CDR3 length equals 16 residues. Germline V gives CDR1 MNHEY, CDR2 SVGAGI. After removal of 0 bases from V and 2 bases from J, the junction contained 5 bases not matched to a gene. As DNA, the CDR3 is TGTGCCAGCAGTTACTCGGCTAGCGGAGACACAGATACGCAGTATTTT. It translates to CASSYSASGDTDTQYF.

This chain connects TRBV30 to TRBJ2-4, with 7 bases fitting TRBD1. Germline CDR1 and CDR2: GTSNPN and SVGIG (reference sequence). The CDR3 is 18 residues long. V dropped 2 bases and J dropped 3; count of bases not matched to a gene: 16. The CDR3 nucleotides read TGTGCCTGGAGTCCCCTTTCGGGGACAGTACCAGGCAAAAACATTCAGTACTTC. This sequence encodes CAWSPLSGTVPGKNIQYF.

The chain couples TRBV27 to TRBJ1-6; D is unclear. CDR3 length: 15 residues. Trimming left V 3 bases short and J 3 bases short, with 9 bases between. Per the germline V gene, CDR1 is MNHEY and CDR2 is SMNVEV (reference sequence). In DNA form, the CDR3 reads TGTGCCAGCAGTTTGGGAGGGTTCTATAATTCACCCCTCCACTTT. Translating it yields CASSLGGFYNSPLHF.

The chain links TRBV27 to TRBJ2-7, with 7 nucleotides matching TRBD1. The CDR3 covers 13 residues. Germline trimming cut 6 bases from V and 2 bases from J; bases unmatched to any gene: 4. CDR1 is MNHEY and CDR2 is SMNVEV in the germline V gene (reference sequence). Here the CDR3 DNA reads TGTGCCAGCAGGAGACAGGGACCCTACGAGCAGTACTTC. The encoded protein is CASRRQGPYEQYF.

This chain joins TRBV18 and TRBJ2-7; 12 bases agree with TRBD1. This CDR3 comprises 15 residues. Germline CDR1 KGHSH, CDR2 LQKENI. Germline trimming cut 6 bases from V and 5 bases from J; bases unmatched to any gene: 8. The CDR3 DNA is TGTGCCAGCTCGTCCGGGACAGGGGGCAGCCACGAGCAGTACTTC. It translates to CASSSGTGGSHEQYF.

The chain employs TRBV14 and TRBJ2-1; no clear D gene. Looked up from germline, CDR1 is SGHDN and CDR2 is FVKESK. The germline V and J ends were trimmed by 2 bases and 6 bases, with 11 bases remaining between them. CDR3 length: 14 residues. The CDR3 nucleotides read TGTGCCAGCAGCCAAAGTGCAGTGTTCAATGAGCAGTTCTTC. Residues: CASSQSAVFNEQFF.

The CDR3 DNA is TGTGCCAGCAGAATGGGACTAGCGGGGTACACAGATACGCAGTATTTT. Translated: CASRMGLAGYTDTQYF. V and J are TRBV27 and TRBJ2-3; 13 bases agree with TRBD2. Per germline, CDR1 MNHEY and CDR2 SMNVEV (reference sequence). The CDR3 is 16 residues long. V gave up 6 bases and J gave up 2 bases; unmatched junction bases: 5.

V usage is TRBV15 and J usage is TRBJ1-1, with D perhaps matching TRBD1 (5 bases). The CDR3 is 14 residues long. V shed 1 base and J shed 1 base, with 7 bases lying between them. Germline-derived CDR1 and CDR2 are LNHNV and YYDKDF (reference sequence). The CDR3 spells CATSRGGENTEAFF. The CDR3 DNA sequence: TGTGCCACCAGCAGAGGGGGGGAGAACACTGAAGCTTTCTTT.

V gene TRBV6-5 combines with J gene TRBJ1-3, with D maybe TRBD1 (5 bases). The ends were cut back, 2 bases at V and 0 bases at J, with 8 bases in the middle. Germline V gene data show CDR1 as MNHEY and CDR2 as SVGAGI. The CDR3 contains 15 residues. The CDR3 protein is CASSYVGGSGNTIYF. The DNA for the CDR3 is TGTGCCAGCAGTTACGTGGGGGGCTCTGGAAACACCATATATTTT.

V is TRBV6-6 and J is TRBJ1-3, with unresolved D. The CDR3 covers 15 residues. The V end lost 4 bases, the J end lost 0 bases, and 10 bases lay between the germline ends. Germline V gene sequence: CDR1 MNHNY, CDR2 SVGAGI (reference sequence). CDR3 loop: CASSSLESSGNTIYF. CDR3 nucleotide sequence: TGTGCCAGCAGTTCCCTCGAGAGCTCTGGAAACACCATATATTTT.

The CDR3 bases are TGTGCCAGCAGCTTGGGAGGGCGAAGTGAAAAACTGTTTTTT. Translating gives CASSLGGRSEKLFF. The rearrangement links TRBV5-4 to TRBJ1-4; no clear D gene. This CDR3 contains 14 residues. Trimming removed 0 bases from V and 7 bases from J, with 10 bases in between. Looked up from germline, CDR1 is SGHNT and CDR2 is YYREEE (reference sequence).

This clone was seen more than once but under ten times. Compared with germline, one end of the junction differs, possibly owing to a read error. The chain is built from TRBV7-9 and TRBJ1-5, with TRBD1 as a possible D gene (6 bases). The CDR3 is 17 amino acids. Germline V gives CDR1 SEHNR, CDR2 FQNEAQ (reference sequence). The CDR3 protein is CASSLATGLYSNQPQHF. CDR3 in DNA: TGTGCCAGCAGCCTAGCTACAGGGTTGTATAGCAATCAGCCCCAGCATTTT.

The CDR3 is CAISESIGGESTEAFF. DNA for the CDR3: TGTGCCATCAGTGAGTCGATCGGGGGGGAGTCTACTGAAGCTTTCTTT. The rearrangement joins TRBV10-3 to TRBJ1-1; D may be TRBD1 (5 bases). Germline CDR1 is ENHRY and CDR2 is SYGVKD. Deletions cut 0 bases from V and 5 bases from J, with 16 bases between. The CDR3 is 16 residues long.

This chain connects TRBV15 to TRBJ2-7, with 8 bases fitting TRBD2. CDR3 size: 17 residues. CDR1 is LNHNV, CDR2 YYDKDF, per germline (reference sequence). J lost 1 base, V lost 0 bases, and 8 bases had no gene match. In DNA, the CDR3 is TGTGCCACCAGCAGAGAAAAGGGACTAGTAGGGTCCTACGAGCAGTACTTC. Encoded protein: CATSREKGLVGSYEQYF.

This rearrangement joins TRBV10-3 to TRBJ2-7; a weak D match, TRBD2 (5 bases). The CDR3 length is 14 residues. Germline V lookup: CDR1 ENHRY, CDR2 SYGVKD. The V end was cut by 8 bases, the J end by 6 bases, with 20 bases between. The CDR3, as DNA: TGTGCCATCGGAGCTACTAGGGCCCCCGGCGAGCAGTACTTC. The encoded protein is CAIGATRAPGEQYF.

This chain uses TRBV19 with TRBJ1-2, with D unresolved. Germline V gene sequence: CDR1 LNHDA, CDR2 SQIVND (reference sequence). V was shortened by 5 bases and J by 4 bases, with 11 bases between the two germline ends. The CDR3 contains 13 residues. The CDR3 is CASSGQDGYGYTF. DNA of the CDR3: TGTGCCAGTAGTGGTCAGGATGGCTATGGCTACACCTTC.

The chain carries TRBV30 and TRBJ1-3; D not resolved. This CDR3 has 14 amino acids. Trimming stripped 7 bases from V and 0 bases from J, with 13 bases between. Germline CDR1 is GTSNPN and CDR2 is SVGIG (reference sequence). The CDR3 sequence is CASRPGNSGNTIYF. CDR3 nucleotide sequence: TGTGCCTCCCGACCGGGAAACTCTGGAAACACCATATATTTT.

A note on this clone: Within the sample, other DNA sequences also encode this same CDR3. This chain joins TRBV18 and TRBJ2-3; 13 bases match TRBD2. This CDR3 spans 16 amino acids. CDR1 is KGHSH and CDR2 is LQKENI in the germline V gene. V shed 1 base and J 3 bases; nucleotides not matched to a gene: 1. CDR3 protein: CASSPRTSGSTDTQYF. CDR3 DNA sequence: TGTGCCAGCTCACCACGGACTAGCGGGAGTACAGATACGCAGTATTTT.